This T cell receptor beta chain was sequenced in a study of cytomegalovirus exposure and HLA in healthy donors. TCRdb's table, derived via immunoSEQ multiplex PCR, lists solely in-frame clones and lacks some. The sample contains about 110,000 clones, around 85% of which appear only once. General study points: Reports showed the classifier diagnosing cytomegalovirus status with high specificity and sensitivity. As confirmed in vitro, three CMV-associated chains were specific for CMV antigens. Rare TCR sequences predominated, though certain public TCRs were found in many donors.

The CDR3 spans 17 residues. Germline trimming cut 5 bases from V and 6 bases from J; bases unmatched to any gene: 8. Per germline, CDR1 MNHEY and CDR2 SMNVEV (reference sequence). About this clone: The target antigen is unknown.

The chain joins TRBV27 to TRBJ2-3; 16 nucleotides line up with TRBD2. The sample taken for sequencing was PBMCs. The clonotype comes from a woman aged 18 to 35 in good health and CMV-seronegative. This chain's CDR3 is CASSPGTSGRAKDTQYF. For the CDR3, the DNA is TGTGCCAGCAGTCCGGGGACTAGCGGGAGGGCGAAGGATACGCAGTATTTT.